In its sample, the clone carrying this T cell receptor (beta chain) was seen many times. Indicated time point: persistent/refractory GD, antithyroid drugs over 5 years with positive TRAb. After RNA was extracted from PBMCs, the TCR library was made from it. To make TCR beta libraries, researchers used iRepertoire HTBI primers and Arm-PCR of CDR3 regions. TCRdb itself ran the multiplex PCR reads through MiXCR, one entry per CDR3 protein. The sample gives some 280,000 distinct CDR3 sequences, approximately 20% of which show up once; roughly 50% is in the top ten. This specimen belongs to a study of regulatory T cells in long-lasting Graves disease. Germline CDR1 reads SGHAT; CDR2 reads FQNNGV. The CDR3 length is 16 residues. V lost 5 bases, J lost 4 bases, and 11 bases stayed unmatched.

Sequenced here: peripheral blood mononuclear cells (PBMCs), sampled when the disease was refractory, from a patient treated with antithyroid drugs. The source is a female donor with Graves disease. This chain joins TRBV11-2 and TRBJ2-7, with TRBD1 matching over 10 bases. The CDR3 is CASSLRGGTGDYEQYF. In DNA form, the CDR3 reads TGTGCCAGCAGCCTTAGGGGAGGGACAGGGGATTACGAGCAGTACTTC.